The clone carrying this T cell receptor beta chain was seen more than once but under ten times. Its cognate antigen is unknown. These data belong to a study of blood T cells in healthy people across ages. Through a sample-barcoded 5' primer and a J-beta primer mix, a second PCR was run for 7 to 11 cycles. TCRdb itself ran the 5' RACE reads through MiXCR, one entry per CDR3 protein. The sample comprises hundreds of thousands of distinct CDR3 sequences, 49% of which are singletons, and approximately 32% rests with the top ten. Trimming removed 2 bases at V and 5 bases at J, with 4 bases between. The CDR3 has 11 residues. Germline loops: CDR1 MNHEY, CDR2 SVGAGI. Overall study findings and caveats: Unknown donor CMV status possibly confounded expanded clonotype changes.

Around 10 milliliters of peripheral blood were drawn from each donor. PBMCs numbering at least 6 million were isolated per sample. The gene calls are TRBV6-5 and TRBJ2-7; D remains ambiguous. Sequences were obtained from blood. The TCR was taken from a woman aged 55 to 70 in good health. The CDR3 is CASSYKNEQYF. In DNA, the CDR3 is TGTGCCAGCAGTTACAAGAACGAGCAGTACTTC.